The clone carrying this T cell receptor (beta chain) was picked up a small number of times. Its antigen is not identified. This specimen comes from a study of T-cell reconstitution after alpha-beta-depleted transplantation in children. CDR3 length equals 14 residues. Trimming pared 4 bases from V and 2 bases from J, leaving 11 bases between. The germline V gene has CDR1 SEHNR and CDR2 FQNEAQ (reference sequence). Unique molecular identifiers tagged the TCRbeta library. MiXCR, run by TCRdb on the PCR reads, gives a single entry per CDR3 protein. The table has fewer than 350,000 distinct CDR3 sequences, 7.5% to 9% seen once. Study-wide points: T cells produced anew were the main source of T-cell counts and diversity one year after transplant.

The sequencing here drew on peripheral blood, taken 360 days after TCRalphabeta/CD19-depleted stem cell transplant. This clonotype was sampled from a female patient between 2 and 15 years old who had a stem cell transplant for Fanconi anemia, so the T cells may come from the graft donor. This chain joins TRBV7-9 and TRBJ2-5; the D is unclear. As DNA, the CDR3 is TGTGCCAGCAGCTCGTTTGACGTTCAAGAGACCCAGTACTTC. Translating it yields CASSSFDVQETQYF.